This T cell receptor (beta chain) is drawn from a study of metastatic and nonmetastatic thyroid tumors. Trimming at V came to 6 bases and at J to 4 bases, leaving 12 bases not matched to a gene. The germline V gene has CDR1 DFQATT and CDR2 SNEGSKA (reference sequence). This CDR3 has 16 residues. This clone was counted a single time. TCRdb reanalyzed the PCR reads with MiXCR. The repertoire holds roughly 15,000 clones, with under 35% as singletons. Prior to thyroid surgery, none of the patients had received any treatment. This clonotype originated in a female donor with papillary thyroid cancer or a benign thyroid nodule (not recorded which). Some clones in this sample may be carry-over from other donors' samples. The gene calls are TRBV20-1 and TRBJ2-5, with 12 positions matching TRBD2. Source material: adjacent normal tissue. The CDR3 bases are TGCAGTGCCCACCGTACTAGCGGGGGGCATCCAGAGACCCAGTACTTC. Protein product: CSAHRTSGGHPETQYF.